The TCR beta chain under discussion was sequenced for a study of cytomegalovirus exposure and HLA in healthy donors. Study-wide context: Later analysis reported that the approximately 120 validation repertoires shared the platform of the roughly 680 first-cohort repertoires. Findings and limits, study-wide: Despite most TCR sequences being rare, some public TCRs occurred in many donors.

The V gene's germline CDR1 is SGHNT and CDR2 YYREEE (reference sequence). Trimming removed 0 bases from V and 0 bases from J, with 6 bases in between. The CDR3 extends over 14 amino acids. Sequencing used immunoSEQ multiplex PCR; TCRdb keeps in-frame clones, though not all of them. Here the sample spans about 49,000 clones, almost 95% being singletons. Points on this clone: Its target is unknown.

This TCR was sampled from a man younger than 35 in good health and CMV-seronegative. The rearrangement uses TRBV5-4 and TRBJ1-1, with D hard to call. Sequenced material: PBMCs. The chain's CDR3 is CASSLGGVNTEAFF. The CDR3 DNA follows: TGTGCCAGCAGCTTGGGCGGGGTGAACACTGAAGCTTTCTTT.